Below, 21 T cell receptor beta chains from the same sample are listed, as sequenced in a study of cytomegalovirus exposure and HLA in healthy donors. Primers included in the PCR were 60 Vbeta and 13 Jbeta primers. TCRdb's copy holds only in-frame clones and misses some; the assay was immunoSEQ multiplex PCR. This sample lists some 82,000 clones; its ten largest clones have around 1.1%. Sequenced sample: PBMCs. Receptor source: a woman aged 25 to 39 in good health and CMV-seronegative.

V and J are TRBV4-1 and TRBJ2-5; 9 bases line up with TRBD2. Trimming at V came to 1 base and at J to 2 bases, leaving 5 bases not matched to a gene. The CDR3 is made up of 16 amino acids. Germline V gene lookup returns CDR1 MGHRA and CDR2 YSYEKL. CDR3 bases: TGCGCCAGCAGCCAAGTTTGGGCGGGAGGGCAAGAGACCCAGTACTTC. It yields the protein CASSQVWAGGQETQYF.

This chain connects TRBV6-1 to TRBJ2-3; D is ambiguous. This CDR3 is built from 12 residues. V dropped 5 bases and J dropped 0 bases, with 3 bases sitting between them. CDR1 MNHNS and CDR2 SASEGT come from the germline V gene. The CDR3 DNA reads as TGTGCCAGCAGTCTGAGCACAGATACGCAGTATTTT. Residues: CASSLSTDTQYF.

The chain couples TRBV4-1 to TRBJ2-2; TRBD2 aligns across 14 bases. V lost 0 bases, J lost 6 bases, and 6 bases stayed unmatched. The CDR3 is 18 amino acids. Looked up from germline, CDR1 is MGHRA and CDR2 is YSYEKL. CDR3 protein: CASSQEAWTSGRPGELFF. CDR3 coding DNA: TGCGCCAGCAGCCAAGAGGCGTGGACTAGCGGGAGGCCCGGGGAGCTGTTTTTT.

The J gene is TRBJ1-1, the V gene TRBV15; the D gene is possibly TRBD1 (6 bases). V lost 1 base and J 0 bases, leaving 6 bases between the germline ends. Germline-derived CDR1 and CDR2 are LNHNV and YYDKDF (reference sequence). This CDR3 spans 14 amino acids. In DNA, the CDR3 is TGTGCCACCAGCAGAGGGACAGTGAACACTGAAGCTTTCTTT. Translation: CATSRGTVNTEAFF.

The V call is TRBV4-1, the J call TRBJ2-1, with a tentative D call TRBD2 (5 bases). The CDR3 runs to 13 residues. V was cut by 2 bases and J by 8 bases, with 10 bases left in between. Germline V gene data show CDR1 as MGHRA and CDR2 as YSYEKL. CDR3 nucleotide sequence: TGCGCCAGCAGCCAACCCGGGGTCGATGAGCAGTTCTTC. This gives the protein CASSQPGVDEQFF.

The chain uses TRBV19 and TRBJ1-2, with 10 nucleotides matching TRBD1. This CDR3 comprises 16 residues. Germline CDR1 reads LNHDA; CDR2 reads SQIVND (reference sequence). The ends lost 2 bases at V and 6 bases at J; junction bases unmatched: 9. In DNA, the CDR3 is TGTGCCAGTAGTATAACGAGACAGGGGGCGCGGGATGGCTACACCTTC. Translated: CASSITRQGARDGYTF. Using reference TRBV19 and TRBJ1-2 for the parts outside the CDR3, the full variable domain is DGGITQSPKYLFRKEGQNVTLSCEQNLNHDAMYWYRQDPGQGLRLIYYSQIVNDFQKGDIAEGYSVSREKKESFPLTVTSAQKNPTAFYLCASSITRQGARDGYTFGSGTRLTVV.

The chain recombines TRBV18 with TRBJ1-1; D gene ambiguous. Germline V lookup: CDR1 KGHSH, CDR2 LQKENI. CDR3 length equals 14 residues. V was clipped by 2 bases and J by 3 bases, with 10 bases between them. CDR3: CASSPEAGDTEAFF. The DNA of the CDR3 is TGTGCCAGCTCACCAGAAGCAGGTGACACTGAAGCTTTCTTT.

This chain links TRBV9 with TRBJ2-2; 12 bases are shared with TRBD2. Losses at the gene ends were 4 bases for V and 5 bases for J; bases not matched to a gene: 0. CDR1 and CDR2 (germline): SGDLS, YYNGEE. This CDR3 comprises 14 residues. CDR3 sequence reads: CASSTSGRTGELFF. In nucleotides, the CDR3 is TGTGCCAGCAGCACTAGCGGGAGGACCGGGGAGCTGTTTTTT.

CDR3 bases: TGTGCCAGCAGCCGAGTAGTATGGGAGACCCAGTACTTC. It is translated as CASSRVVWETQYF. The gene calls are TRBV6-5 and TRBJ2-5; unclear D gene. Looked up from germline, CDR1 is MNHEY and CDR2 is SVGAGI. V gave up 6 bases and J gave up 5 bases, with 13 bases separating them. The CDR3 loop spans 13 amino acids.

The J gene is TRBJ2-5, the V gene TRBV5-1; 7 nucleotides match TRBD2. The CDR3 has 18 amino acids. J gave up 5 bases and V 3 bases, and 19 bases lay outside the gene matches. The V gene's germline CDR1 is SGHRS and CDR2 YFSETQ. The CDR3 sequence: CASSSLKSLAAPRETQYF. The CDR3 DNA follows: TGCGCCAGCAGCTCCCTCAAATCGCTAGCGGCTCCCCGGGAGACCCAGTACTTC.

The V gene is TRBV5-1, the J gene TRBJ2-7, with 11 bases fitting TRBD2. This CDR3 is built from 18 residues. The germline V gene encodes CDR1 SGHRS and CDR2 YFSETQ. V was pared by 4 bases and J by 7 bases, with 19 bases of the junction left unmatched. This chain's CDR3 is CASSHRSATSGGAGEQYF. The CDR3 DNA follows: TGCGCCAGCAGCCACCGCTCCGCTACTAGCGGGGGTGCGGGGGAGCAGTACTTC.

J is TRBJ2-5 and V is TRBV30; no definite D call. The last part of the DNA fits TRBJ2-7 better; the J call may be wrong. The CDR3 contains 12 residues. Germline V gene lookup returns CDR1 GTSNPN and CDR2 SVGIG (reference sequence). In nucleotides, the CDR3 is TGTGCCTGGAGTGTAGAGGCAGCCGAGCAGTACTTC. As protein: CAWSVEAAEQYF.

The chain employs TRBV27 and TRBJ1-2; TRBD1 is a possible D gene (5 bases). The CDR3 contains 14 residues. V shed 4 bases and J shed 7 bases, with 16 bases lying between them. Germline V gene sequence: CDR1 MNHEY, CDR2 SMNVEV (reference sequence). CDR3 amino acids: CASSSSGGFGGYTF. The CDR3 nucleotides are TGTGCCAGCAGTTCATCGGGGGGGTTTGGTGGCTACACCTTC.

The chain joins TRBV21-1 to TRBJ2-3; TRBD1, the table's D call, was not compared with the DNA. TRBV21-1 represents a pseudogene. This CDR3 comprises 15 residues. The CDR3 nucleotides are TGTGCCAGCAGCGACTGGACAGGTAGCACAGATACGCAGTATTTT. This translates into CASSDWTGSTDTQYF.

Details on this clone: This sample includes further DNA sequences coding for the same CDR3. This chain links TRBV18 with TRBJ2-7; maybe TRBD1 (5 bases). The CDR3 has 13 residues. The ends were cut back, 3 bases at V and 1 base at J, with 7 bases in the middle. The germline gives CDR1 KGHSH, CDR2 LQKENI. The CDR3 spells CASSPGQSYEQYF. The CDR3 DNA reads as TGTGCCAGCTCACCCGGACAATCCTACGAGCAGTACTTC.

The chain has TRBV29-1 and TRBJ2-3; 15 positions agree with TRBD2. The CDR3 totals 16 residues. Germline V gene sequence: CDR1 SQVTM, CDR2 ANQGSEA. J gave up 1 base and V 5 bases, and 4 bases lay outside the gene matches. The CDR3 is CSVLGLAGGRTDTQYF. Here the CDR3 DNA reads TGCAGCGTTCTCGGACTAGCGGGGGGGCGCACAGATACGCAGTATTTT.

J is TRBJ2-7 and V is TRBV15, with a weak D call TRBD1 (5 bases). Germline V gene data show CDR1 as LNHNV and CDR2 as YYDKDF (reference sequence). The V end was cut by 0 bases, the J end by 2 bases, with 14 bases between. CDR3 length: 16 amino acids. The CDR3 DNA sequence: TGTGCCACCAGCAGAGAGCGGTCAGGGCTTCCCTACGAGCAGTACTTC. Protein sequence: CATSRERSGLPYEQYF.

The gene calls are TRBV27 and TRBJ2-1, with 10 bases aligning to TRBD2. This CDR3 comprises 19 residues. The junction had 18 bases not matched to a gene; V was cut back by 6 bases and J by 4 bases. Germline CDR1 reads MNHEY; CDR2 reads SMNVEV (reference sequence). The CDR3 region is CASSSFKASGSRKYNEQFF. CDR3 DNA: TGTGCCAGCAGCTCTTTTAAGGCTAGCGGGAGTCGGAAGTACAATGAGCAGTTCTTC.

The chain carries TRBV5-6 and TRBJ1-2; a weak D match, TRBD1 (6 bases). Germline loops: CDR1 SGHDT, CDR2 YYEEEE. V lost 5 bases and J lost 8, with 19 bases in between. The CDR3 runs to 14 residues. The CDR3: CASRHTGTTDGYTF. The CDR3 nucleotides read TGTGCCAGCAGACACACCGGGACAACAGACGGCTACACCTTC.

The CDR3 reads CASRVTGGYTF. The DNA for the CDR3 is TGTGCCAGCAGGGTCACGGGAGGCTACACCTTC. V is TRBV6-1 and J is TRBJ1-2; unclear D gene. Germline V gene lookup returns CDR1 MNHNS and CDR2 SASEGT. This CDR3 is 11 amino acids long. V was shortened by 6 bases and J by 8 bases, with 10 bases between the two germline ends.

The CDR3 DNA follows: TGTGCCAGCGGTGAGCGGGAGGCATTCAATGAGCAGTTCTTC. This translates into CASGEREAFNEQFF. The chain joins TRBV6-6 to TRBJ2-1; 9 positions match TRBD2. V dropped 8 bases and J dropped 6; count of bases not matched to a gene: 8. This CDR3 is built from 14 residues. Per germline, CDR1 MNHNY and CDR2 SVGAGI (reference sequence).